The 17 T cell receptor beta chains presented below share a single source sample, sequenced in a study of blood T cells in healthy people across ages. The second PCR ran roughly 6 to 12 cycles with a sample-barcoded 5' primer and J-beta primers. Using its own MiXCR run on the 5' RACE reads, TCRdb lists one record per CDR3 protein. This table holds 650,000 to 1,000,000 distinct CDR3 sequences, around 34% found once. What was sequenced was blood. Receptor source: a man younger than 35 in good health.

The V gene is TRBV16, the J gene TRBJ1-2; no clear D gene. Per germline, CDR1 KGHSY and CDR2 FQNENV. Between the trimmed V and J ends, which lost 0 bases and 0 bases, there was a span of 8 bases. The CDR3 is made up of 15 amino acids. CDR3 region: CASSQSSQANYGYTF. The DNA for the CDR3 is TGTGCCAGCAGCCAATCAAGCCAGGCTAACTATGGCTACACCTTC. Drawing the rest from reference TRBV16 and TRBJ1-2, the complete variable domain is GEEVAQTPKHLVRGEGQKAKLYCAPIKGHSYVFWYQQVLKNEFKFLISFQNENVFDETGMPKERFSAKCLPNSPCSLEIQATKLEDSAVYFCASSQSSQANYGYTFGSGTRLTVV.

This clonotype was detected only a few times. The genes are TRBV28 and TRBJ1-2; a possible D gene is TRBD1 (6 bases). Germline V gene lookup returns CDR1 MDHEN and CDR2 SYDVKM. The CDR3 runs to 14 residues. The V gene lost 6 bases and the J gene lost 8 bases, with 19 bases spanning the gap. CDR3 DNA: TGTGCCAGCAGCTCGCACAGGGAAGAAGGCGGCTACACCTTC. Residues: CASSSHREEGGYTF.

This clonotype occurred once. The J gene is TRBJ1-5, the V gene TRBV12-3 or TRBV12-4; 8 nucleotides match TRBD1. V was pared by 5 bases and J by 5 bases, with 5 bases of the junction left unmatched. This CDR3 is built from 14 residues. The CDR3 sequence: CASSQDRDDQPQHF. Here the CDR3 DNA reads TGTGCCAGCAGTCAGGACAGGGACGATCAGCCCCAGCATTTT.

This clonotype turned up a few times. V is TRBV7-2 and J is TRBJ2-3; the D gene could be TRBD1 or TRBD2 (6 bases each). This CDR3 is built from 16 residues. Per germline, CDR1 SGHTA and CDR2 FQGNSA. Trimming took off 5 bases at V and 0 bases at J, with 15 bases between the two ends. CDR3 region: CASSLRSGASTDTQYF. The CDR3 coding sequence is TGTGCCAGCAGCCTCCGGTCGGGGGCTAGCACAGATACGCAGTATTTT.

This clonotype has a handful of counts. This rearrangement joins TRBV6-6 to TRBJ2-1, with D perhaps matching TRBD2 (6 bases). V was pared by 8 bases and J by 3 bases, with 8 bases between. Germline lookup yields CDR1 MNHNY and CDR2 SVGAGI (reference sequence). This CDR3 region has 12 residues. For the CDR3, the DNA is TGTGCCAGCGGAGGGTACTACAATGAGCAGTTCTTC. The encoded protein is CASGGYYNEQFF.

This clonotype has a handful of counts. The gene calls are TRBV6-2 or TRBV6-3 and TRBJ2-1, with 9 positions matching TRBD2. V lost 4 bases to trimming and J lost 1 base; unmatched junction nucleotides: 11. Per the germline V gene, CDR1 is MNHEY and CDR2 is SVGEGT. The CDR3 totals 18 residues. As DNA, the CDR3 is TGTGCCAGCAGTTCCTCCGACGGCGGGGGGGATTCCTACAATGAGCAGTTCTTC. Amino acid sequence: CASSSSDGGGDSYNEQFF.

Comments on this clonotype: A much larger clone sits a single nucleotide away, making a read error possible. V usage is TRBV29-1 and J usage is TRBJ1-2, with no clear D. The V end lost 6 bases, the J end lost 4 bases, and 15 bases lay between the germline ends. This CDR3 is 13 amino acids long. CDR1 and CDR2 (germline): SQVTM, ANQGSEA. The CDR3 loop is CSVPPTVSYGYTF. The CDR3 region has the DNA TGCAGCGTCCCACCTACGGTGAGCTATGGCTACACCTTC.

The V call is TRBV5-5, the J call TRBJ2-5; D call uncertain. Trimming removed 3 bases from V and 5 bases from J, with 17 bases in between. This CDR3 is 15 amino acids long. The V gene's germline CDR1 is SGHKS and CDR2 YYEKEE (reference sequence). CDR3 region: CASSYLHGVRETQYF. Written as DNA, the CDR3 is TGTGCCAGCAGCTACCTCCATGGGGTGAGGGAGACCCAGTACTTC.

This clonotype was detected ten times or more. The chain employs TRBV20-1 and TRBJ2-1; TRBD1 matches 7 bases. The CDR3 is 17 residues long. Germline V gives CDR1 DFQATT, CDR2 SNEGSKA (reference sequence). V was clipped by 5 bases and J by 0 bases; unmatched bases: 13. CDR3 DNA sequence: TGCAGTGCTGCCGGGACAGAGACGAAGAGCTCCTACAATGAGCAGTTCTTC. Encoded protein: CSAAGTETKSSYNEQFF.

J is TRBJ1-4 and V is TRBV7-9, with a possible D match to TRBD1 (6 bases). The CDR3 has 13 residues. Germline loops: CDR1 SEHNR, CDR2 FQNEAQ (reference sequence). With 5 bases removed from V and 13 bases from J, the gap between germline ends came to 17 bases. In DNA form, the CDR3 reads TGTGCCAGCAGCCCCGAAGTAGAGACAGGACTGTTTTTT. Translating gives CASSPEVETGLFF.

A few counts support this clonotype. The V gene is TRBV5-5, the J gene TRBJ1-2; D perhaps matches TRBD1 (6 bases). The CDR3 contains 15 residues. The V gene lost 0 bases and the J gene lost 2 bases, with 11 bases spanning the gap. CDR1 SGHKS and CDR2 YYEKEE come from the germline V gene (reference sequence). CDR3 sequence (DNA): TGTGCCAGCAGCTTGGTATTACAGGGAAACTATGGCTACACCTTC. The encoded protein is CASSLVLQGNYGYTF.

As regards this clonotype: The junction differs from germline at one of its ends, possibly a read error. The chain employs TRBV12-3 or TRBV12-4 and TRBJ2-3; 9 bases are a match to TRBD2. The CDR3 runs to 16 residues. CDR3 sequence reads: CAGSYSSGAGTDTQYF. CDR3 coding DNA: TGTGCCGGCAGCTATTCTAGCGGGGCGGGCACAGATACGCAGTATTTT.

V and J are TRBV12-3 or TRBV12-4 and TRBJ2-3, with D perhaps TRBD1 (6 bases). This CDR3 is built from 13 residues. The V end was cut by 5 bases, the J end by 6 bases, with 12 bases between. In DNA form, the CDR3 reads TGTGCCAGCAGTACCGACAGGCCCGATACGCAGTATTTT. This gives the protein CASSTDRPDTQYF.

This clonotype came up a few times. V is TRBV6-4 and J is TRBJ2-3, with D tentatively TRBD1 or TRBD2 (7 bases each). Between the trimmed V and J ends, which lost 0 bases and 5 bases, there was a span of 18 bases. This CDR3 has 17 amino acids. Germline V lookup: CDR1 MRHNA, CDR2 SNTAGT. CDR3 coding DNA: TGTGCCAGCAGTGACTCGAGGGGGAGGGGGCAAAGAGATACGCAGTATTTT. This translates into CASSDSRGRGQRDTQYF.

The chain has TRBV9 and TRBJ1-2; D remains ambiguous. Trimming cost V 0 bases and J 2 bases, with 14 bases left between them. Germline V gives CDR1 SGDLS, CDR2 YYNGEE. There are 16 residues in the CDR3. CDR3 DNA: TGTGCCAGCAGCGTAGATGGAGGGCAGTGGAACTATGGCTACACCTTC. This codes for CASSVDGGQWNYGYTF. The whole variable domain, remainder taken from reference TRBV9 and TRBJ1-2, is DSGVTQTPKHLITATGQRVTLRCSPRSGDLSVYWYQQSLDQGLQFLIQYYNGEERAKGNILERFSAQQFPDLHSELNLSSLELGDSALYFCASSVDGGQWNYGYTFGSGTRLTVV.

This rearrangement joins TRBV3-1 to TRBJ1-4; D uncertain. The germline V and J ends were trimmed by 1 base and 8 bases, with 14 bases remaining between them. The CDR3 loop spans 15 amino acids. Germline CDR1 and CDR2: LGHDT and YNNKEL (reference sequence). The CDR3 nucleotides read TGTGCCAGCAGCCAAGTTCTGACAAAAGAGGAAAAACTGTTTTTT. Translated: CASSQVLTKEEKLFF.

Of note for this clonotype: This clone may be a read error of a much larger clone one base away. This chain links TRBV13 with TRBJ2-3; 9 nucleotides agree with TRBD1. CDR1 is PRHDT, CDR2 FYEKMQ, per germline (reference sequence). The CDR3 loop spans 15 amino acids. CDR3 sequence (DNA): TGTGCCGGCAGCCCCGGACAGGGGATCACAGATACGCAGTATTTT. Its protein is CAGSPGQGITDTQYF. The complete variable domain, with remaining parts taken from reference TRBV13 and TRBJ2-3, reads AAGVIQSPRHLIKEKRETATLKCYPIPRHDTVYWYQQGPGQDPQFLISFYEKMQSDKGSIPDRFSAQQFSDYHSELNMSSLELGDSALYFCAGSPGQGITDTQYFGPGTRLTVL.